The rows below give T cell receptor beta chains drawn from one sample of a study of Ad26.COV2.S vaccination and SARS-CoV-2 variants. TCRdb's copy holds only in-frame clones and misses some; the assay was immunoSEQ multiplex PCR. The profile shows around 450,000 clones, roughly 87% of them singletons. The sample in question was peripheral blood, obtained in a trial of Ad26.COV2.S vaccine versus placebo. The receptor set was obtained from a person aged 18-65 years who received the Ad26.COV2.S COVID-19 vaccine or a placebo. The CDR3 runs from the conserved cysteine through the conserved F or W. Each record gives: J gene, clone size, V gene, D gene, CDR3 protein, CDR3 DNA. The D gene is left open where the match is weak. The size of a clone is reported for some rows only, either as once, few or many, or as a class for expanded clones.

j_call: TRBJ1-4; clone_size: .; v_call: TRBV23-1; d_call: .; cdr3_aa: CASRHIQGPGEKLFF; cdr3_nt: TGCGCCAGCAGGCACATACAGGGTCCGGGTGAAAAACTGTTTTTT
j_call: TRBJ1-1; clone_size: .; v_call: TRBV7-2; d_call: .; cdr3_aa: CASSRRGKATEAFF; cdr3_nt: TGTGCCAGCAGCCGCAGGGGTAAGGCCACTGAAGCTTTCTTT
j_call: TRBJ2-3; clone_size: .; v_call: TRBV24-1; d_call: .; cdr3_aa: CATSDFGDTQYF; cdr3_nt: TGTGCCACCAGTGATTTTGGAGATACGCAGTATTTT
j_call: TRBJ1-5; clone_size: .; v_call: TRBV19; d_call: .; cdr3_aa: CASSRYTGNQPQHF; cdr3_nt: TGTGCCAGTAGTAGATATACAGGGAATCAGCCCCAGCATTTT
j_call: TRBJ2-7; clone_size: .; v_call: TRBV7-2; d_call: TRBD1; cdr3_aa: CASRGQGGIGEQYF; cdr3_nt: TGTGCCAGCAGGGGACAGGGAGGCATTGGGGAGCAGTACTTC
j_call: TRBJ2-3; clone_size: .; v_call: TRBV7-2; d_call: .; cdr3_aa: CASSPKGDTQYF; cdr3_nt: TGTGCCAGCAGCCCCAAGGGGGATACGCAGTATTTT
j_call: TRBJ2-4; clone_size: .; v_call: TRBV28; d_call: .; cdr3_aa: CASSLGGFLAKNIQYF; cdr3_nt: TGTGCCAGCAGTTTGGGAGGATTCCTAGCCAAAAACATTCAGTACTTC
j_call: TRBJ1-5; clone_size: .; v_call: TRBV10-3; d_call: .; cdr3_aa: CAISDGRTVSNQPQHF; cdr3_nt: TGTGCCATCAGTGATGGCAGGACAGTTAGCAATCAGCCCCAGCATTTT
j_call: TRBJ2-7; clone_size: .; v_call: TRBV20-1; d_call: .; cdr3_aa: CSASPRDLSKVLRDRSSSYEQYF; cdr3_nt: TGCAGTGCTAGTCCTAGGGACCTCAGTAAGGTCCTTCGAGACAGGTCGAGCTCCTACGAGCAGTACTTC
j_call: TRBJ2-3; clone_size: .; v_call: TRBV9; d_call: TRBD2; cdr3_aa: CASSRGGTNTDTQYF; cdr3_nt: TGTGCCAGCAGCCGGGGAGGGACTAACACAGATACGCAGTATTTT
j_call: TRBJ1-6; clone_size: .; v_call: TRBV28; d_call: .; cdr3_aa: CASSFSGTWNSPLHF; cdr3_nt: TGTGCCAGCAGTTTTTCGGGCACATGGAATTCACCCCTCCACTTT
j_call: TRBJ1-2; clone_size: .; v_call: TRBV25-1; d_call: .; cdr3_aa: CASGAGDGYTF; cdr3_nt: TGTGCCAGCGGGGCAGGGGACGGCTACACCTTC
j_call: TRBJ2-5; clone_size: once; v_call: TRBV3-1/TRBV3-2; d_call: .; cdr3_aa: CASSQYGGGADKETQYF; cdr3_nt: TGTGCCAGCAGCCAATATGGTGGAGGCGCTGACAAAGAGACCCAGTACTTC
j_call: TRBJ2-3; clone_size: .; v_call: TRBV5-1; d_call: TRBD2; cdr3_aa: CASSPGTSGSTDTQYF; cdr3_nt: TGCGCCAGCAGCCCCGGGACTAGCGGAAGCACAGATACGCAGTATTTT
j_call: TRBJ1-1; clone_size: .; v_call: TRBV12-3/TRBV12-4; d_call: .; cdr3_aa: CASSVYGTEAFF; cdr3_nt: TGTGCCAGCAGTGTTTACGGCACTGAAGCTTTCTTT
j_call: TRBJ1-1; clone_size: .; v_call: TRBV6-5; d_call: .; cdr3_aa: CASSLSRGNTEAFF; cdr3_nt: TGTGCCAGCAGCCTCTCTCGGGGAAACACTGAAGCTTTCTTT
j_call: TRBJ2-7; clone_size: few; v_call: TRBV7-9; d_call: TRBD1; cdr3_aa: CASSSWTGERGEQYF; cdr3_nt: TGTGCCAGCAGCTCATGGACAGGGGAGAGAGGCGAGCAGTACTTC
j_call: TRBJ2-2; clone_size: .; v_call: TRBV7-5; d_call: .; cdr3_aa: CARSFYAGLEGGTGELFF; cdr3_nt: TGTGCCAGAAGCTTTTACGCGGGACTAGAAGGAGGCACCGGGGAGCTGTTTTTT
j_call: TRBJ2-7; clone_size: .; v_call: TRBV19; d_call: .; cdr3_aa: CASSTSPRSFSYEQYF; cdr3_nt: TGTGCCAGTAGTACGTCTCCCAGGTCCTTCTCCTACGAGCAGTACTTC
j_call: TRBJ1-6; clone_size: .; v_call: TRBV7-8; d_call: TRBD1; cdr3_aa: CASSYSITGTGGNNSPLHF; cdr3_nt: TGTGCCAGCAGCTACTCGATAACCGGGACAGGGGGAAACAATTCACCCCTCCACTTT
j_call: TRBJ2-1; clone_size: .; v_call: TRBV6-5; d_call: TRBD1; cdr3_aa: CASCPGTEFNEQFF; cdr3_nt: TGTGCCAGCTGTCCCGGGACAGAATTCAATGAGCAGTTCTTC
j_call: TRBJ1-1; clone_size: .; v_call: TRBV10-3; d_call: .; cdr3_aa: CAISEYPEMNTEAFF; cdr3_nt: TGTGCCATCAGTGAGTACCCAGAGATGAACACTGAAGCTTTCTTT
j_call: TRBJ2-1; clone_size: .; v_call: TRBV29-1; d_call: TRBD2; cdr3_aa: CSAGDPGLDYLRRPWDYNEQFF; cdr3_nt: TGCAGCGCCGGCGATCCGGGACTAGACTATTTGCGGCGGCCCTGGGATTACAATGAGCAGTTCTTC
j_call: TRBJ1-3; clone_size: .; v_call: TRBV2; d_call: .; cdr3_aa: CASSEGRLANTIYF; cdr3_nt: TGTGCCAGCAGCGAGGGACGCCTGGCCAACACCATATATTTT
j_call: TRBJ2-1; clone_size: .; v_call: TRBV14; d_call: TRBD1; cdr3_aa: CASSLNRGVVNEQFF; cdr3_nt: TGTGCCAGCAGCCTCAACAGGGGGGTAGTGAATGAGCAGTTCTTC
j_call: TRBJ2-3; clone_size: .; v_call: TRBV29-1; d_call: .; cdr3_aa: CSVEVSGNTDTQYF; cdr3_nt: TGCAGCGTGGAGGTCTCAGGGAACACAGATACGCAGTATTTT
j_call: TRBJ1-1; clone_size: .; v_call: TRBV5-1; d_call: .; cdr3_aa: CASSLYGRGIPEAFF; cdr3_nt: TGCGCCAGCAGCTTGTACGGAAGGGGGATCCCTGAAGCTTTCTTT
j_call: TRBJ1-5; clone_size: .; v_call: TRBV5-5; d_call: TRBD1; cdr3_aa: CASSLKGQTIDSNQPQHF; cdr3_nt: TGTGCCAGCAGCTTGAAGGGACAGACGATTGATAGCAATCAGCCCCAGCATTTT
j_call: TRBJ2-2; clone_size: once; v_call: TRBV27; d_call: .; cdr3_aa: CASSLTGTGELFF; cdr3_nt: TGTGCCAGCAGTTTGACAGGCACCGGGGAGCTGTTTTTT
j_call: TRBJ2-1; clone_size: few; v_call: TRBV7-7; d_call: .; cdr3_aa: CASSTKWGTNEQFF; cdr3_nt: TGTGCCAGCAGCACAAAATGGGGAACGAATGAGCAGTTCTTC
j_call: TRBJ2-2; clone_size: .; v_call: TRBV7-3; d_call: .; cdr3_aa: CASSLGAENGELFF; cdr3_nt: TGTGCCAGCAGCTTGGGGGCTGAGAACGGGGAGCTGTTTTTT
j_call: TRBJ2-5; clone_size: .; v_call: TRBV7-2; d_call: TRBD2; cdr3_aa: CASSLHSGGAETQYF; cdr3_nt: TGTGCCAGCAGCCTTCATAGCGGGGGGGCGGAGACCCAGTACTTC
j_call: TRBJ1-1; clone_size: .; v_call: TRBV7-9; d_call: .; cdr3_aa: CASSERAEAFF; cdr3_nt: TGTGCCAGCAGCGAGAGGGCTGAAGCTTTCTTT
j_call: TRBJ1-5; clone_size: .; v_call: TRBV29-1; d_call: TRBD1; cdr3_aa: CSVRDRGSNQPQHF; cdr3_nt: TGCAGCGTTCGGGACAGGGGTAGCAATCAGCCCCAGCATTTT
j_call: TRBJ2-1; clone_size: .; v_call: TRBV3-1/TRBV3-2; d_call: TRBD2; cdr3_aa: CASSQSGSGNEQFF; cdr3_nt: TGTGCCAGCAGCCAAAGCGGGAGCGGTAATGAGCAGTTCTTC
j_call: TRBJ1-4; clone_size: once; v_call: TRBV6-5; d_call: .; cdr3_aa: CASSYSGLNEKLFF; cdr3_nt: TGTGCCAGCAGTTACTCGGGACTCAATGAAAAACTGTTTTTT